One sample yielded the 11 T cell receptor beta chains listed below, sequenced in a study of blood T cell repertoires in COVID-19. This table comes from immunoSEQ multiplex PCR, and its TCRdb copy is limited to in-frame clones, with some not included. The sample consists of 120,000 or so clones, approximately 80% of them appearing once. What was sequenced was peripheral blood. Receptor source: a human donor in a cohort sampled during active COVID-19.

V usage is TRBV15 and J usage is TRBJ2-5; D may be TRBD2 (5 bases). The germline V and J ends were trimmed by 1 base and 1 base, with 16 bases remaining between them. Germline CDR1 and CDR2: LNHNV and YYDKDF (reference sequence). This CDR3 is 17 amino acids long. The CDR3 DNA reads as TGTGCCACCAGCAGAGTAGGCTCCGGGGTAGGCCAAGAGACCCAGTACTTC. As protein: CATSRVGSGVGQETQYF. Full variable domain (rest looked up from reference TRBV15 and TRBJ2-5): DAMVIQNPRYQVTQFGKPVTLSCSQTLNHNVMYWYQQKSSQAPKLLFHYYDKDFNNEADTPDNFQSRRPNTSFCFLDIRSPGLGDTAMYLCATSRVGSGVGQETQYFGPGTRLLVL.

The V call is TRBV12-3 or TRBV12-4, the J call TRBJ1-1, with D unresolved. V was pared by 5 bases and J by 4 bases, with 11 bases between. This CDR3 contains 13 residues. The CDR3 DNA reads TGTGCCAGCAGTCCCGGGGAAGGCACTGAAGCTTTCTTT. This gives the protein CASSPGEGTEAFF.

The rearrangement links TRBV5-1 to TRBJ2-7, with TRBD1 matching over 7 bases. In germline, CDR1 is SGHRS, CDR2 YFSETQ. V gave up 4 bases and J gave up 2 bases; unmatched junction bases: 3. This CDR3 has 13 amino acids. This chain's CDR3 is CASSAGTAYEQYF. The CDR3 nucleotides are TGCGCCAGCAGCGCCGGGACAGCCTACGAGCAGTACTTC.

Here the CDR3 reads CASSVGQQMNTEAFF. The CDR3 bases are TGTGCCAGCAGCGTAGGACAGCAAATGAACACTGAAGCTTTCTTT. This chain uses TRBV9 with TRBJ1-1; tentatively, D is TRBD1 (5 bases). This CDR3 region has 15 residues. V lost 0 bases and J lost 0, with 9 bases in between. Germline V gives CDR1 SGDLS, CDR2 YYNGEE.

J is TRBJ2-7 and V is TRBV10-3; tentatively, D is TRBD2 (6 bases). With 8 bases removed from V and 2 bases from J, the gap between germline ends came to 13 bases. Germline V gene sequence: CDR1 ENHRY, CDR2 SYGVKD. The CDR3 loop spans 13 amino acids. The CDR3 nucleotides are TGTGCCATCGGGGAGGACCGAACCTACGAGCAGTACTTC. Protein: CAIGEDRTYEQYF.

The chain employs TRBV11-2 and TRBJ2-5, with D possibly TRBD1 on 5 matching bases. Germline CDR1 SGHAT, CDR2 FQNNGV. The CDR3 loop spans 15 amino acids. V was shortened by 0 bases and J by 3 bases, with 11 bases between the two germline ends. DNA for the CDR3: TGTGCCAGCAGCTTAGATGGCGCAGGGAAAGAGACCCAGTACTTC. This gives the protein CASSLDGAGKETQYF.

The J gene is TRBJ2-2, the V gene TRBV5-1; 9 bases map to TRBD1. The J segment lost 2 bases and the V segment lost 4 bases, leaving 3 bases of the junction unmatched. The CDR3 has 15 amino acids. Germline V gene sequence: CDR1 SGHRS, CDR2 YFSETQ. The CDR3 region is CASSRQGDNTGELFF. The CDR3 coding sequence is TGCGCCAGCAGCCGACAGGGGGACAACACCGGGGAGCTGTTTTTT.

The gene calls are TRBV7-9 and TRBJ2-2; 9 nucleotides agree with TRBD1. Per the germline V gene, CDR1 is SEHNR and CDR2 is FQNEAQ (reference sequence). This CDR3 has 16 amino acids. The J segment lost 3 bases and the V segment lost 5 bases, leaving 7 bases of the junction unmatched. CDR3 region: CASSPNRGRYTGELFF. CDR3 coding DNA: TGTGCCAGCAGCCCTAACAGGGGGCGATACACCGGGGAGCTGTTTTTT.

J is TRBJ1-1 and V is TRBV3-1 (or the pseudogene TRBV3-2); possible D gene TRBD1, 6 bases. CDR1 is LGHDT, CDR2 YNNKEL, per germline (reference sequence). Trimming removed 5 bases from V and 3 bases from J, with 10 bases in between. The CDR3 runs 13 residues. The CDR3 reads CASSDRSHTEAFF. The CDR3 coding sequence is TGTGCCAGCAGCGACAGGAGTCACACTGAAGCTTTCTTT.

The V and J genes are TRBV6-5 and TRBJ1-2; TRBD1 matches 10 bases. Germline values: CDR1 MNHEY, CDR2 SVGAGI. V lost 6 bases and J lost 8; bases outside the gene matches: 3. The length of the CDR3 is 12 residues. In nucleotides, the CDR3 is TGTGCCAGCAGAGACAGGGGGCGAGGCTACACCTTC. This sequence encodes CASRDRGRGYTF.

CDR3 DNA sequence: TGCGCCAGCAGTGTGGGGCCTTTGGGTGCGGGAGTCTCCTACGAGCAGTACTTC. It is translated as CASSVGPLGAGVSYEQYF. The J gene is TRBJ2-7, the V gene TRBV5-1, with 7 bases matching TRBD2. The germline V gene has CDR1 SGHRS and CDR2 YFSETQ. The CDR3 contains 18 residues. The V gene end was trimmed by 5 bases and the J gene end by 0 bases; junction bases not matched to a gene: 17.